This TCR beta chain was recovered during a study of T cells after yellow fever vaccination (dated by TCRdb to the late 2010s). Notes on the research overall: Libraries from fractions with low cell numbers were prepared with the SMART-Seq v4 Ultra Low Input RNA kit. Two healthy male donors, one aged 18 to 30 and one aged 30 to 39 years, were included in the cohort. To track T-cell clones before and after primary and booster YFV17D yellow fever vaccination, bulk TCR alpha and beta repertoires were sequenced longitudinally. Blood was collected at multiple timepoints before and after primary and secondary immunization, and bulk PBMC replicates and cell subsets were isolated. Broad study findings and their caveats: Computational filtering was needed because FACS-sorted repertoires could contain abundant contaminating clonotypes from the bulk population. A small fraction of clonotypes appeared in both the CD4 and CD8 compartments, likely as a result of convergent recombination. Compared with the primary T-cell response, the secondary T-cell response was weaker but faster, peaking on day 5 rather than day 15. After the booster, most of the clones that had expanded following primary vaccination were detected again (just under 97% of CD4 and 80% to 90% of CD8), which suggests that memory was broadly maintained. Because only a couple of donors were included in the study, the extent to which the findings can be generalized is limited.

The treatment or condition label for this specimen denotes: live attenuated yellow fever vaccine strain. Two biological replicates of bulk PBMCs were collected at each blood-draw timepoint. A standard Ficoll-Paque protocol was used to isolate PBMCs from peripheral blood. RNA was extracted with TriZol from bulk PBMCs, CD4 and CD8 fractions, and dextramer-positive and dextramer-negative fractions. This clonotype was counted at least ten times. Its antigen is not yet known. The input lacks base qualities; no much larger clone sits a single base away. CDR3 length: 12 amino acids, cysteine to phenylalanine. The sequence is cut down to CDR3 DNA, 36 bases in frame from base 1. Reading the germline V gene gives CDR1 SGHRS and CDR2 YFSETQ. A distance of 5 bases separates the germline ends of V and J, which lose 0 bases and 10 bases respectively. TCR cDNA was synthesized by 5'RACE template switching, which introduced a universal primer site and unique molecular identifiers. cDNA synthesis was primed from both the TCR alpha and TCR beta constant segments. Library amplification involved two PCR steps, and the second step added sample barcodes and sequencing adapters. Sequencing of libraries was performed on Illumina HiSeq 2500 (2x100 bp) or NovaSeq (2x150 bp). Regarding the original processing steps: Demultiplexing of reads and collapsing into UMI consensus sequences were performed with MIGEC, and V(D)J alignment was carried out with MiXCR. Vaccine-responding clonotypes were identified with edgeR using replicate PBMC samples, with FDR below 0.01 and a log2 fold change above 5 up to day 15 being required. Each bulk clonotype received a CD4 or CD8 identity based on whether the sequenced CD4 or CD8 repertoire contained that clonotype at higher abundance. TCRdb took the public reads, trimmed them with fastp at Q25, ran MiXCR for clone calling and kept in-frame beta chains. Rows with a matching CDR3 protein are joined into one entry that keeps the most common DNA and genes. TCRdb's processing, not the authors', yielded these V and J calls. This sample is represented by around 590,000 distinct CDR3 sequences; 9% to 15% of them were singletons. The ten top clones hold under 15% of the sample.

The clonotype originates from a young man who received the YFV17D yellow fever vaccine. Here the chain combines TRBV5-1 and TRBJ1-6; the D gene cannot be named for sure. This specimen was PBMCs, taken on the day of the yellow fever booster vaccination. The DNA is as follows: TGCGCCAGCAGCTTGGACAGATCACCCCTCCACTTT. It translates as CASSLDRSPLHF.